The clone carrying this T cell receptor beta chain was picked up one time. Antigen specificity is unknown. Blood sampling took place at baseline, cycle 4 day 1, and cycle 7 day 1. Using immunoSEQ multiplex PCR, the repertoire was profiled, and TCRdb retains in-frame clones only, with some absent. Of approximately 44,000 clones in the sample, 80% were seen once. The ends were cut back, 2 bases at V and 1 base at J, with 12 bases in the middle. There are 16 residues in the CDR3. CDR1 is MNHEY, CDR2 SMNVEV, per germline (reference sequence). This sample was included in a study of OX40 agonist ivuxolimab in advanced cancers. Study background: The study reported partial responses in three patients: one hepatocellular carcinoma, two cutaneous melanoma.

Study-wide results and caveats: On average, a greater number of expanded clones characterised CD8+ T cells relative to CD4+. Near-lowest levels of clonal expansion characterized partial responders at 0.1-3.0 mg/kg.

The chain recombines TRBV27 with TRBJ2-1, with D unresolved. The TCR sequence derives from an adult with an advanced solid tumor such as melanoma, head and neck, liver or kidney cancer. Sequenced material: CD4+ or CD8+ T cells sorted from blood, taken in a trial of the OX40 agonist ivuxolimab. DNA for the CDR3: TGTGCCAGCAGTTTACCTCCGACACTATCCTACAATGAGCAGTTCTTC. It yields the protein CASSLPPTLSYNEQFF.